A selection of T cell receptor beta chains follows, all from one sample in a study of STAT3 mutations in large granular lymphocyte leukemia. Some clones are missing from TCRdb's copy, which holds only in-frame ones; the method was immunoSEQ multiplex PCR. This repertoire shows about 42,000 clones, about three quarters found once; its top ten account for about 0.45%. The sequenced material came from PBMCs. The receptors stem from a human donor with T large granular lymphocyte leukemia. Some clones in this sample may be carry-over from other donors' samples. The conserved cysteine and the conserved F or W are not part of the CDR3 here. Fields, in order: CDR3 protein, V gene, J gene.

ASIHSGSTYEQY,TRBV6-1,TRBJ2-7
AFTRDPSNQPQH,TRBV30,TRBJ1-5
ASSFLGTKLF,TRBV6-5,TRBJ1-4
ASSRPGFNEKLF,TRBV7-2,TRBJ1-4
ASSPRGPSTDTQY,TRBV7-8,TRBJ2-3
ASTTEAF,TRBV2,TRBJ1-1
ASSPPGQGDQPQH,TRBV18,TRBJ1-5
ASSISDSSNYGYT,TRBV7-8,TRBJ1-2
ASSDNSGGAYEQY,TRBV28,TRBJ2-7
ASSPRTDYNSPLH,TRBV7-6,TRBJ1-6
ASSGLQGSEAF,TRBV6-5,TRBJ1-1
ASNPGPERDGYT,TRBV5-4,TRBJ1-2
ASSFTRQTSGNTIY,TRBV11-2,TRBJ1-3
ASSSGLAGFNEQF,TRBV5-1,TRBJ2-1
AWSRPGIAEAF,TRBV30,TRBJ1-1
ASTGTVRPSKETQY,TRBV2,TRBJ2-5
AWIKGRAEDNEKLF,TRBV30,TRBJ1-4
ASSLAGAGADTQY,TRBV28,TRBJ2-3
ASSLYITGELF,TRBV14,TRBJ2-2
ASRKTAPHTGELF,TRBV27,TRBJ2-2
ASSTLAGINNEQF,TRBV5-1,TRBJ2-1
ASSQDGQGHEKLF,TRBV4-3,TRBJ1-4
ASSGGIAKNIQY,TRBV6-5,TRBJ2-4
ASRQGVSFGNTIY,TRBV7-2,TRBJ1-3
ASSYSGPGGNQPQH,TRBV6-6,TRBJ1-5
ASSLEGLNSPLH,TRBV7-2,TRBJ1-6
ASSSTGTYNEQF,TRBV7-8,TRBJ2-1
ASSDGTVYNEQF,TRBV2,TRBJ2-1
ASSVLQAGEKLF,TRBV2,TRBJ1-4
ASSLTGLYGYT,TRBV4-3,TRBJ1-2
SVDMGYEQF,TRBV29-1,TRBJ2-1
ASSLRLVVRMNTEAF,TRBV27,TRBJ1-1
ASSLVTNYGYT,TRBV5-6,TRBJ1-2
ASSFQGAVGPEAF,TRBV5-1,TRBJ1-1
ASSIQTNTEAF,TRBV19,TRBJ1-1
ASSSHEQY,TRBV6-6,TRBJ2-7
ASSSEGLTRGGYT,TRBV7-9,TRBJ1-2
ASSLGVGGYT,TRBV7-2,TRBJ1-2
ASRGYNEQF,TRBV6-6,TRBJ2-1
ASRRSRGENSPLH,TRBV7-6,TRBJ1-6
AISESQASNEKLF,TRBV10-3,TRBJ1-4